The next 15 T cell receptor beta chains were all read from a single sample in a study of blood T cell repertoires in COVID-19. Repertoires were generated with immunoSEQ multiplex PCR, while TCRdb's copy carries only in-frame clones and drops some. The table lists around 140,000 clones, 81% of them singletons, with more than 7.5% in the top ten. Sequencing was carried out using peripheral blood. These receptors all come from an older woman with active or convalescent COVID-19.

V usage is TRBV5-1 and J usage is TRBJ2-1, with 9 bases matching TRBD2. Germline CDR1 and CDR2: SGHRS and YFSETQ. The CDR3 spans 14 residues. The junction had 6 bases not matched to a gene; V was cut back by 3 bases and J by 8 bases. The CDR3 spells CASSWTSADHEQFF. CDR3 nucleotides: TGCGCCAGCAGCTGGACTAGCGCCGACCATGAGCAGTTCTTC.

The rearrangement links TRBV27 to TRBJ1-6; no definite D call. Trimming left V 6 bases short and J 9 bases short, with 9 bases between. The CDR3 covers 12 residues. Looked up from germline, CDR1 is MNHEY and CDR2 is SMNVEV (reference sequence). CDR3 loop: CASSLLRSPLHF. The CDR3, as DNA: TGTGCCAGCAGCCTTCTTCGTTCACCCCTCCACTTT.

This rearrangement joins TRBV16 to TRBJ1-5, with TRBD1 matching 8 bases. The CDR3 extends over 15 amino acids. The J segment lost 2 bases and the V segment lost 3 bases, leaving 3 bases of the junction unmatched. Germline CDR1 reads KGHSY; CDR2 reads FQNENV. The CDR3 bases are TGTGCCAGCAGCCAGGACAGGGCCGGCAATCAGCCCCAGCATTTT. Amino acid sequence: CASSQDRAGNQPQHF.

This chain links TRBV12-3 or TRBV12-4 with TRBJ1-2; possible D gene TRBD1, 5 bases. The CDR3 extends over 12 amino acids. The V and J ends lost 6 bases and 8 bases respectively, with 13 bases between them. The CDR3 reads CASSPSSGGYTF. The CDR3 nucleotides read TGTGCCAGCAGCCCTAGTTCAGGGGGCTACACCTTC.

The chain uses TRBV6-5 and TRBJ2-7; D may be TRBD2 (6 bases). This CDR3 has 15 residues. V was shortened by 10 bases and J by 0 bases, with 19 bases between the two germline ends. Germline values: CDR1 MNHEY, CDR2 SVGAGI. The CDR3 reads CATTGVGRSSYEQYF. CDR3 in DNA: TGTGCCACGACGGGGGTTGGTAGGAGCTCCTACGAGCAGTACTTC.

The rearrangement uses TRBV6-5 and TRBJ2-7, with 7 bases fitting TRBD1. The germline V gene has CDR1 MNHEY and CDR2 SVGAGI. The CDR3 extends over 14 amino acids. Trimming took 4 bases from V and 6 from J; bases not matched to a gene: 9. The CDR3 loop reads CASSFVDRTGEQYV. The DNA of the CDR3 is TGTGCCAGCAGTTTTGTGGACAGGACGGGCGAGCAGTACGTC.

DNA of the CDR3: TGTGCCAGCAGCCAAGGACTACCGAGCTCCTACGAGCAGTACTTC. Residues: CASSQGLPSSYEQYF. The chain links TRBV3-1 (or the pseudogene TRBV3-2) to TRBJ2-7, with D possibly being TRBD2 (5 bases). Germline V CDR1 and CDR2: LGHDT, YNNKEL (reference sequence). The CDR3 length is 15 residues. V lost 1 base to trimming and J lost 0 bases, with 10 bases between them.

The DNA of the CDR3 is TGCGCCAGCAGCGTAACAGGGCTGAGCTCCTACAATGAGCAGTTCTTC. Protein sequence: CASSVTGLSSYNEQFF. The chain links TRBV5-1 to TRBJ2-1; TRBD1 might be the D (6 bases). Deletions cut 4 bases from V and 0 bases from J, with 14 bases between. Germline CDR1 SGHRS, CDR2 YFSETQ. This CDR3 region has 16 residues. The full variable domain, rest sourced from reference TRBV5-1 and TRBJ2-1, is KAGVTQTPRYLIKTRGQQVTLSCSPISGHRSVSWYQQTPGQGLQFLFEYFSETQRNKGNFPGRFSGRQFSNSRSEMNVSTLELGDSALYLCASSVTGLSSYNEQFFGPGTRLTVL.

The rearrangement joins TRBV7-2 to TRBJ2-1; 8 bases match TRBD2. The CDR3 is 15 residues long. The V segment lost 1 base and the J segment 6 bases; nucleotides outside the gene matches: 5. CDR1 and CDR2 from the germline V gene are SGHTA and FQGNSA. DNA of the CDR3: TGTGCCAGCAGCTTAGGACTAGCGATCGGCAATGAGCAGTTCTTC. Translated, it gives CASSLGLAIGNEQFF.

V and J are TRBV7-2 and TRBJ2-7, with TRBD2 as a possible D gene (5 bases). Trimming pared 4 bases from V and 2 bases from J, leaving 15 bases between. Germline values: CDR1 SGHTA, CDR2 FQGNSA. The CDR3 contains 15 residues. CDR3 region: CASSSSVRATYEQYF. CDR3 nucleotide sequence: TGTGCCAGCAGCTCCTCCGTGAGGGCCACCTACGAGCAGTACTTC.

J is TRBJ1-2 and V is TRBV6-6; TRBD1 is a possible D gene (6 bases). The V end lost 4 bases, the J end lost 4 bases, and 16 bases lay between the germline ends. The V gene's germline CDR1 is MNHNY and CDR2 SVGAGI (reference sequence). This CDR3 comprises 15 residues. The CDR3 reads CASSSQPDRSYGYTF. The CDR3 DNA is TGTGCCAGCAGTTCCCAACCTGACAGGAGCTATGGCTACACCTTC.

The rearrangement links TRBV27 to TRBJ1-1; 7 nucleotides agree with TRBD1. CDR1 is MNHEY and CDR2 is SMNVEV in the germline V gene (reference sequence). The CDR3 totals 15 residues. The V gene end was trimmed by 2 bases and the J gene end by 5 bases; junction bases not matched to a gene: 8. The CDR3 loop is CASSLNRQGLTEAFF. CDR3 in DNA: TGTGCCAGCAGTTTAAACCGACAGGGACTTACTGAAGCTTTCTTT.

The CDR3 nucleotides read TGTGCCAGCAGTGAAAGTCGAGGAGCCACAGATACGCAGTATTTT. It specifies CASSESRGATDTQYF. The V gene is TRBV2, the J gene TRBJ2-3; D gene unclear. CDR1 is SNHLY, CDR2 FYNNEI, per germline. Deletions cut 2 bases from V and 2 bases from J, with 11 bases between. The CDR3 sequence is 15 residues long.

The J gene is TRBJ2-7, the V gene TRBV6-5; tentatively, D is TRBD1 (6 bases). CDR3 length: 15 residues. With 5 bases removed from V and 2 bases from J, the gap between germline ends came to 16 bases. The germline gives CDR1 MNHEY, CDR2 SVGAGI. CDR3: CASSSRTDAPYEQYF. The CDR3 coding sequence is TGTGCCAGCAGTAGCCGGACAGACGCCCCCTACGAGCAGTACTTC.

This chain joins TRBV6-5 and TRBJ2-3; TRBD2 matches 7 bases. The germline CDR1 and CDR2 sequences are MNHEY and SVGAGI. The CDR3 totals 15 residues. V was clipped by 2 bases and J by 8 bases; unmatched bases: 10. CDR3 residues: CASSYGRAGSVTQYF. The CDR3 nucleotides are TGTGCCAGCAGTTACGGGAGGGCCGGAAGTGTTACGCAGTATTTT.